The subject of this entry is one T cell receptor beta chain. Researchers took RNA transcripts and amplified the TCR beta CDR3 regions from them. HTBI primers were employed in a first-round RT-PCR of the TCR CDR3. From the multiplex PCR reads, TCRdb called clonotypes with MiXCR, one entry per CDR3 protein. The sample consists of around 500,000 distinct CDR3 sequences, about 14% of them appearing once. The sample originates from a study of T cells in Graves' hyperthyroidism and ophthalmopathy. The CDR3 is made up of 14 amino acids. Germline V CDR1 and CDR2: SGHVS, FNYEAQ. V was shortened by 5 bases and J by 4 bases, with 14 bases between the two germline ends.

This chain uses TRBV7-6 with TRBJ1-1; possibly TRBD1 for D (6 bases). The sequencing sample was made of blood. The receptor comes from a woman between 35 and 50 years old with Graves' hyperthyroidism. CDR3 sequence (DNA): TGTGCCAGCAGCCCAGGGGCAGGGGCCACTGAAGCTTTCTTT. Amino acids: CASSPGAGATEAFF. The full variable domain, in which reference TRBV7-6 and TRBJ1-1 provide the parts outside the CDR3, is GAGVSQSPRYKVTKRGQDVALRCDPISGHVSLYWYRQALGQGPEFLTYFNYEAQQDKSGLPNDRFSAERPEGSISTLTIQRTEQRDSAMYRCASSPGAGATEAFFGQGTRLTVV.